What follows is one TCR beta chain and its context. No antigen is known for it. These data originate in a study of glioma-infiltrating T cells after dendritic cell vaccination. Across the whole study: Patients received three intradermal dendritic cell vaccine injections at biweekly intervals. Study conclusions and caveats: Longer survival after dendritic cell vaccination followed higher pretreatment TIL content.

Germline loops: CDR1 LNHDA, CDR2 SQIVND (reference sequence). The V gene end was trimmed by 4 bases and the J gene end by 0 bases; junction bases not matched to a gene: 4. The CDR3 is 15 amino acids. Clones were sequenced by immunoSEQ multiplex PCR, and TCRdb holds only the in-frame ones, with some missing. The sample contains about 30,000 clones, around nine tenths of which appear only once. The input for sequencing was blood, taken before dendritic cell vaccination. This chain connects TRBV19 to TRBJ2-5, with TRBD2 matching over 8 bases. The receptor was derived from a human donor with glioblastoma. The CDR3 is CASSSGGLYQETQYF. The CDR3 DNA sequence: TGTGCCAGTAGTAGCGGGGGGCTGTACCAAGAGACCCAGTACTTC.